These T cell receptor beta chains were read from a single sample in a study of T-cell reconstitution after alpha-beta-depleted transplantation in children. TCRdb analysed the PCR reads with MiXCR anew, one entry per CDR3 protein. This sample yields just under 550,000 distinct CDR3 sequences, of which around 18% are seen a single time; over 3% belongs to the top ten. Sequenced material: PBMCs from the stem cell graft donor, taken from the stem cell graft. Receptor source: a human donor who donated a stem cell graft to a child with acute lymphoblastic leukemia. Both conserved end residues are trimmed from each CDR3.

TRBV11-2	ASSLGQGDSETQY
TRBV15	ATSRVSTGERRGYT
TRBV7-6	ASSLDDRENYGYT
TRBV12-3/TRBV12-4	ASNRPRPEDTQY
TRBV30	AWTLGAGELF
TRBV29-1	STSGTGLYNEQF
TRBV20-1	SARVVAGGSYNEQF
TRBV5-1	ASSLIGTDTQY
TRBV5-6	ASRFTGGADTEAF
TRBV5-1	ASSSRAGSGANVLT
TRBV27	ASSLSTGALETQY
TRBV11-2	ASSPAPNYGYT
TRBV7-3	ASSLSGSGANTQY
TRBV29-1	SVNYKNQETQY
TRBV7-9	ASSPDPPNAEAF
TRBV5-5	ASSLWRQGKTGELF
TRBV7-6	ASSLSQGSWIAF
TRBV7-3	ASSLLAGGSDEQF
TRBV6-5	ASSLVPGGEKLF
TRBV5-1	ASSTDIMNTEAF
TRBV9	ASSPWGLAVNEQF
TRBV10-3	AISNGLAGPEVETQY
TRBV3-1	ASSQAGTGGREQY
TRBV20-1	SARDYPGYGYT
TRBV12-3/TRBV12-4	ARYSNTGELF
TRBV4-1	ASSPQARRSTDTQY
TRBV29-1	SVVRGSGPKSGELF
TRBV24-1	AVSQGDQPQH
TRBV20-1	SARLRTGIFVNQPQH
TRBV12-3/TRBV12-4	ASSFLAPSSYEQY
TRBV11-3	ASSPPSSGRGVNEQF
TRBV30	AWSSRVLTYNEQF
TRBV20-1	SARRGSRSNYGYT